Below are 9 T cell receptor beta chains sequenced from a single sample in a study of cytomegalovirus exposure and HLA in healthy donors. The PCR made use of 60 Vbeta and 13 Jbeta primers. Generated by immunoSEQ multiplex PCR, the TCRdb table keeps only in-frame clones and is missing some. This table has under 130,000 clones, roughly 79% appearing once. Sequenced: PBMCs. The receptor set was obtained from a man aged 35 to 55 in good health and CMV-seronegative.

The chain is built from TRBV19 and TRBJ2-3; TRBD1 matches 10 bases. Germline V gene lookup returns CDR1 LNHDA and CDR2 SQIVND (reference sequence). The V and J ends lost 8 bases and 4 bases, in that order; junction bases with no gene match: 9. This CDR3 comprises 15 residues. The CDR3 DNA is TGTGCCAGTGATTCCGGGACAGGGGCTTCAGATACGCAGTATTTT. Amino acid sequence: CASDSGTGASDTQYF.

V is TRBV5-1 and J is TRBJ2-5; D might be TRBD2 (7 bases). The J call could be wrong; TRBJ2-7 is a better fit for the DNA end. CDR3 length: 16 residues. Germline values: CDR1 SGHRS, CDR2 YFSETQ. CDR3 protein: CASSLAKGGDLYEQYF. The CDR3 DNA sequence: TGCGCCAGCAGCTTGGCAAAGGGGGGGGACCTCTACGAGCAGTACTTC.

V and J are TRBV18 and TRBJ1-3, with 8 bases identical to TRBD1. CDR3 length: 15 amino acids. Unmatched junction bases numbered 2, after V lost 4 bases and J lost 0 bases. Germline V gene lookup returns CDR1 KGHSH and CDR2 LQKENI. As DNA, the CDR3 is TGTGCCAGCTCACGACAGGGGAGCTCTGGAAACACCATATATTTT. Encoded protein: CASSRQGSSGNTIYF.

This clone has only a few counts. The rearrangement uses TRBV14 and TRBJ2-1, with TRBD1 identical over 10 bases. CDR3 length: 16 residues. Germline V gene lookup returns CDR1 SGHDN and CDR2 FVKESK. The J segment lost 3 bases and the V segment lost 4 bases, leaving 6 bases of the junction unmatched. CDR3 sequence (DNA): TGTGCCAGCAGCCCCGGGGACAGGGGATTCTACAATGAGCAGTTCTTC. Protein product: CASSPGDRGFYNEQFF.

This chain's CDR3 is CASSLWAVNYEQYF. CDR3 coding DNA: TGTGCCAGCAGCTTATGGGCCGTCAACTACGAGCAGTACTTC. The gene calls are TRBV7-2 and TRBJ2-7; D unclear. The germline V and J ends were trimmed by 2 bases and 3 bases, with 11 bases remaining between them. The CDR3 sequence is 14 residues long. CDR1 is SGHTA, CDR2 FQGNSA, per germline. Looking up the rest from reference TRBV7-2 and TRBJ2-7 gives the full variable domain: GAGVSQSPSNKVTEKGKDVELRCDPISGHTALYWYRQSLGQGLEFLIYFQGNSAPDKSGLPSDRFSAERTGGSVSTLTIQRTQQEDSAVYLCASSLWAVNYEQYFGPGTRLTVT.

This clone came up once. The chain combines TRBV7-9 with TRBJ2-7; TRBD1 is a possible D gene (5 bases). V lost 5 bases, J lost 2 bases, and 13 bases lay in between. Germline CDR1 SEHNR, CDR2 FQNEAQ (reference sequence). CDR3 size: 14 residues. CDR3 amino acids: CASSPPGAAYEQYF. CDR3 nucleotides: TGTGCCAGCAGCCCCCCTGGGGCGGCCTACGAGCAGTACTTC. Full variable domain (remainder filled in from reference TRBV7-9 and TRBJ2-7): DTGVSQNPRHKITKRGQNVTFRCDPISEHNRLYWYRQTLGQGPEFLTYFQNEAQLEKSRLLSDRFSAERPKGSFSTLEIQRTEQGDSAMYLCASSPPGAAYEQYFGPGTRLTVT.

The CDR3 sequence: CASKMDRTHNQPQHF. CDR3 sequence (DNA): TGTGCCAGTAAGATGGACAGGACCCACAATCAGCCCCAGCATTTT. The V and J genes are TRBV19 and TRBJ1-5; 7 bases are a match to TRBD1. The J segment lost 3 bases and the V segment lost 7 bases, leaving 9 bases of the junction unmatched. The CDR3 consists of 15 residues. Germline-derived CDR1 and CDR2 are LNHDA and SQIVND (reference sequence).

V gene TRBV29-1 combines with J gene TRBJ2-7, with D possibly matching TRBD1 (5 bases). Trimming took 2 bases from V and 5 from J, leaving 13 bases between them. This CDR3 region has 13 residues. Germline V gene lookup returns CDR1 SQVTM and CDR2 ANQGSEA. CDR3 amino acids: CSVETGRAHEQYF. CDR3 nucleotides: TGCAGCGTTGAAACGGGCAGGGCCCACGAGCAGTACTTC.

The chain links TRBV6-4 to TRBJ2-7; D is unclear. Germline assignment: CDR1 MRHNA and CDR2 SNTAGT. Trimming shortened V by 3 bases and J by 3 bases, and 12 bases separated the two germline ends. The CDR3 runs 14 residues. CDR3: CASSESPSGYEQYF. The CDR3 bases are TGTGCCAGCAGTGAATCACCCTCCGGCTACGAGCAGTACTTC.